Sequencing of this T cell receptor (beta chain) was carried out in a study of breast tumors, draining lymph nodes, adjacent tissues. Study results and caveats: The lymph node origin of tumor T cells was framed as consistent with a hypothesis, not demonstrated.

From the multiplex PCR reads, TCRdb called clonotypes with MiXCR, one entry per CDR3 protein. The table lists approximately 40,000 distinct CDR3 sequences, roughly 32% of them singletons. This clonotype occurred many times. The antigen is not known. The V gene end was trimmed by 4 bases and the J gene end by 1 base; junction bases not matched to a gene: 5. The CDR3 contains 15 residues. The V gene's germline CDR1 is SGHNT and CDR2 YYREEE (reference sequence). The clonotype originates from a female donor with breast cancer. Some clones in this sample may be carry-over from other donors' samples. This rearrangement joins TRBV5-4 to TRBJ2-7; 10 bases align to TRBD2. Input material: breast tumor tissue. The CDR3 loop is CASSRNSGRSYEQYF. Here the CDR3 DNA reads TGTGCCAGCAGCCGGAATAGCGGGAGGTCCTACGAGCAGTACTTC.